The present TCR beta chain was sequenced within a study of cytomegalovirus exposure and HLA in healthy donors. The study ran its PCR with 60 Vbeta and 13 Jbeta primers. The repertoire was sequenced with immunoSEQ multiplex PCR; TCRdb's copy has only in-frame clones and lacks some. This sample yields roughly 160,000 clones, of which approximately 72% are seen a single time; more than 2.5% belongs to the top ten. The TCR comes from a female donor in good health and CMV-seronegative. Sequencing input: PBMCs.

In DNA, the CDR3 is TGTGCCAGCAGCTTAGAGGCGGGAGGGGGGACCCAGTACTTC. Translating gives CASSLEAGGGTQYF. The chain combines TRBV11-2 with TRBJ2-5; 9 nucleotides line up with TRBD2. Trimming took 0 bases from V and 7 from J; bases not matched to a gene: 3. In germline, CDR1 is SGHAT, CDR2 FQNNGV. This CDR3 is built from 14 residues.